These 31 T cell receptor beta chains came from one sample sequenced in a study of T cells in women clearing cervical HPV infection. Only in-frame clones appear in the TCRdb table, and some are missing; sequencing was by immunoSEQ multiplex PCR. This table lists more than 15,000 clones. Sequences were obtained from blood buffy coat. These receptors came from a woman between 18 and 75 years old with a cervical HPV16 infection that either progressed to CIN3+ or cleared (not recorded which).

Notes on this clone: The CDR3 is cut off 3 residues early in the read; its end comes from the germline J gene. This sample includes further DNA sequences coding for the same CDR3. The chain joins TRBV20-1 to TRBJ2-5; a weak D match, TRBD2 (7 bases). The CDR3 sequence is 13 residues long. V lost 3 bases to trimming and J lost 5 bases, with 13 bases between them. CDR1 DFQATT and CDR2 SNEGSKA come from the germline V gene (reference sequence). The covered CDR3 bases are TGCAGTGCTAGGGGGGGGGCCGGGGAGACC. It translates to CSARGGAGET. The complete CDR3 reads CSARGGAGETQYF.

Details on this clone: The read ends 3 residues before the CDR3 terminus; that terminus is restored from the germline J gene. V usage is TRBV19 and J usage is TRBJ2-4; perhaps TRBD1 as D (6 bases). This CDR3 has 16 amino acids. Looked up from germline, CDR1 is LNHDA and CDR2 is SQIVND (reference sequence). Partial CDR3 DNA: TGTGCCAGTTCCGTGGGGGCCTGGGAAAGGGGCTATGGT. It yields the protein CASSVGAWERGYG. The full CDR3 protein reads CASSVGAWERGYGQYF.

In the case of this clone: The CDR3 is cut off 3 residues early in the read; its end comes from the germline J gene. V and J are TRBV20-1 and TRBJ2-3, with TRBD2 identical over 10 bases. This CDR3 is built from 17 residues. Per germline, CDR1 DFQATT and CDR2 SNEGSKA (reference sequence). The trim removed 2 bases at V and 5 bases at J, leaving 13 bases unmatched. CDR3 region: CSARTFSSGSLRDTQYF. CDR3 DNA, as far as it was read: TGCAGTGCTAGAACTTTTTCTAGCGGGAGTCTAAGAGATACG.

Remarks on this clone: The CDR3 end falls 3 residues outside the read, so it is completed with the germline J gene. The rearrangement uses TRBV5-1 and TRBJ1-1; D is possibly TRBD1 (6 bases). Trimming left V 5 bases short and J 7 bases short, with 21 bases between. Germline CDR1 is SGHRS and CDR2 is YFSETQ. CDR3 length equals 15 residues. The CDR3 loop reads CASRKSTGADGEAFF. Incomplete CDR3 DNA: TGCGCCAGCAGAAAATCGACAGGAGCGGATGGTGAA. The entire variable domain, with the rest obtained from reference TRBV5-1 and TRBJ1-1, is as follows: KAGVTQTPRYLIKTRGQQVTLSCSPISGHRSVSWYQQTPGQGLQFLFEYFSETQRNKGNFPGRFSGRQFSNSRSEMNVSTLELGDSALYLCASRKSTGADGEAFFGQGTRLTVV.

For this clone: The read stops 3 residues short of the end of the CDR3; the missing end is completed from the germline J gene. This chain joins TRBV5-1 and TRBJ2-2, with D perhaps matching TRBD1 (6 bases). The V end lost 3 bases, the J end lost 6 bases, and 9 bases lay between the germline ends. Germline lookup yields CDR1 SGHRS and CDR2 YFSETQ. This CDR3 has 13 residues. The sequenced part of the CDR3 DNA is TGCGCCAGCAGCTACCAGGGGCCCGGGGAG. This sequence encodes CASSYQGPGE. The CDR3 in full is CASSYQGPGELFF.

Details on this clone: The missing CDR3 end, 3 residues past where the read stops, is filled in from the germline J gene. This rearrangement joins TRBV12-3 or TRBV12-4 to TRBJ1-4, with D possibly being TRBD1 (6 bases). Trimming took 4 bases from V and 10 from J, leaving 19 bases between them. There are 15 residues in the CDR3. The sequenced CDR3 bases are TGTGCCAGCAGTTCATCCCGGGACGGAGGGGGAAAA. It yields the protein CASSSSRDGGGK. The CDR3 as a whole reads CASSSSRDGGGKLFF.

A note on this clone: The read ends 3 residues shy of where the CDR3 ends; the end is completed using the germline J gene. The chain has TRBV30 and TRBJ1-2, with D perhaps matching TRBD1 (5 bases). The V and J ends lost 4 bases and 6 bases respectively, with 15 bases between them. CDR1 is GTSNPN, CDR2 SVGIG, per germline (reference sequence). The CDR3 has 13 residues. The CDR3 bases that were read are TGTGCCTGGACTCGTCCAGGGTCCAATGGC. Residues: CAWTRPGSNG. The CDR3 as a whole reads CAWTRPGSNGYTF.

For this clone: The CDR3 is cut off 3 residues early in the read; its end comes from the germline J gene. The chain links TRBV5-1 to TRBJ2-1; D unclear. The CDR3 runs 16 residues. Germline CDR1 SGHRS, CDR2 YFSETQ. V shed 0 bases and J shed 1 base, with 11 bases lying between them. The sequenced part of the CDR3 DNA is TGCGCCAGCAGCTTGGCGAGCGTGGGTTCCTACAATGAG. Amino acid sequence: CASSLASVGSYNE. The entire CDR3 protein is CASSLASVGSYNEQFF.

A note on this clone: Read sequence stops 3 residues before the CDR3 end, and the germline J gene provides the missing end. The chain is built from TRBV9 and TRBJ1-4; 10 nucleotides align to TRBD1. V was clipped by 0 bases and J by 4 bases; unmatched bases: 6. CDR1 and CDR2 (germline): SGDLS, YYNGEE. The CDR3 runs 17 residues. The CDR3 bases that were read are TGTGCCAGCAGCGTAGGACAGGGGGCGCGAGGTAATGAAAAA. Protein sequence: CASSVGQGARGNEK. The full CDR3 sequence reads CASSVGQGARGNEKLFF.

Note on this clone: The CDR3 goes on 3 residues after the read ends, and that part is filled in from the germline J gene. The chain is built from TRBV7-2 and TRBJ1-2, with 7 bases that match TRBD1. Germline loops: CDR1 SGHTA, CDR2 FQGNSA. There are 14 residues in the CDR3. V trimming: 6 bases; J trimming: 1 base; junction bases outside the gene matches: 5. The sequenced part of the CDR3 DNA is TGTGCCAGCAGTAGGGACAGCGATAACTATGGC. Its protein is CASSRDSDNYG. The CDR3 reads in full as CASSRDSDNYGYTF.

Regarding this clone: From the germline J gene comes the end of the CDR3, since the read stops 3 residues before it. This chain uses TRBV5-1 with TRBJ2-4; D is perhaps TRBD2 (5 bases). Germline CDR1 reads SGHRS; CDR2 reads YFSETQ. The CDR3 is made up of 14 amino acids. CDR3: CASSLGTERGIQYF. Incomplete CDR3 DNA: TGCGCCAGCAGCTTGGGTACAGAGAGAGGGATT.

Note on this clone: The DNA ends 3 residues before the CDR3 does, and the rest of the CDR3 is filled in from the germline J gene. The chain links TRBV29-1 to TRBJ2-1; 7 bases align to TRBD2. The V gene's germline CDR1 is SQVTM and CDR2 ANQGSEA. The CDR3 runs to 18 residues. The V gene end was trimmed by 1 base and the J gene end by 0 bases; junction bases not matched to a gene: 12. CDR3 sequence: CSVEGFGSGPSSYNEQFF. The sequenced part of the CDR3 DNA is TGCAGCGTTGAAGGCTTCGGTAGCGGGCCAAGCTCCTACAATGAG.

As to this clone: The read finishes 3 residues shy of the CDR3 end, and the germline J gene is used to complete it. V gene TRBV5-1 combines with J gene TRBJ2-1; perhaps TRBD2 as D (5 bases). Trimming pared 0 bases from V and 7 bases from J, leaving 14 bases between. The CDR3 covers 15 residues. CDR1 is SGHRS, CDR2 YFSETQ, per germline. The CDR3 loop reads CASSLEGLRGNEQFF. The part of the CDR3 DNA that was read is TGCGCCAGCAGCTTGGAAGGACTCCGTGGGAATGAG.

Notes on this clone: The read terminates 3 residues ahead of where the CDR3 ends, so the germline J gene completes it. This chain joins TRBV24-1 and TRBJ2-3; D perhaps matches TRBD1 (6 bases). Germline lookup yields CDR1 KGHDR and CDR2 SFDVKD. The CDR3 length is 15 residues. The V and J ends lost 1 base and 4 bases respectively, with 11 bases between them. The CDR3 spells CATSDFRGNADTQYF. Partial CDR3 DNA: TGTGCCACCAGTGATTTTAGGGGGAACGCAGATACG.

CDR3 DNA (partial): TGCAGTGCCCATACTCCGGACAGGGCTAAGAACTATGGC. Translating gives CSAHTPDRAKNYG. The whole CDR3 reads CSAHTPDRAKNYGYTF. The chain uses TRBV20-1 and TRBJ1-2, with TRBD1 identical over 8 bases. Coverage ceases 3 residues before the CDR3 finishes, and the germline J gene fills in the end. V shed 6 bases, J shed 2 bases, and the junction held 14 bases outside the gene matches. CDR1 and CDR2 (germline): DFQATT, SNEGSKA (reference sequence). The CDR3 runs 16 residues.

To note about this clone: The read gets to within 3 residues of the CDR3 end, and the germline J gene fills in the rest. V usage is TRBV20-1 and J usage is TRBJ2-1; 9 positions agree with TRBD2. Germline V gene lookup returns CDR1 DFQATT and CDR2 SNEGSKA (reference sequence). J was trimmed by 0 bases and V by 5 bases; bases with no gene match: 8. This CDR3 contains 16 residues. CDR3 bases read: TGCAGTGCTTTGGATAGCGGGAGAAGCTCCTACAATGAG. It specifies CSALDSGRSSYNE. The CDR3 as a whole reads CSALDSGRSSYNEQFF.

CDR3 amino acids: CASSLVRGVNTGELFF. The DNA read from the CDR3 is TGCGCCAGCAGCTTGGTTCGCGGGGTCAACACCGGGGAG. The rearrangement joins TRBV5-1 to TRBJ2-2; tentatively, D is TRBD2 (6 bases). The CDR3 end lies 3 residues beyond the end of the read and is filled in from the germline J gene. Germline CDR1 is SGHRS and CDR2 is YFSETQ. This CDR3 contains 16 residues. V dropped 0 bases and J dropped 2 bases, with 11 bases sitting between them. Based on the CDR3 plus reference TRBV5-1 and TRBJ2-2, the full variable domain is KAGVTQTPRYLIKTRGQQVTLSCSPISGHRSVSWYQQTPGQGLQFLFEYFSETQRNKGNFPGRFSGRQFSNSRSEMNVSTLELGDSALYLCASSLVRGVNTGELFFGEGSRLTVL.

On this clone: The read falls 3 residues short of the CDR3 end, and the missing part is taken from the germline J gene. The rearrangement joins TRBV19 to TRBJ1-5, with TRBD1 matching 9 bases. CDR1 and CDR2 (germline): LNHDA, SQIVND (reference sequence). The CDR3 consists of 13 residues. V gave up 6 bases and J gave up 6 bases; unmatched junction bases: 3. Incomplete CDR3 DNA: TGTGCCAGTAGCGGGGACAGGGTTCAGCCC. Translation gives CASSGDRVQP. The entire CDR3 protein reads CASSGDRVQPQHF.

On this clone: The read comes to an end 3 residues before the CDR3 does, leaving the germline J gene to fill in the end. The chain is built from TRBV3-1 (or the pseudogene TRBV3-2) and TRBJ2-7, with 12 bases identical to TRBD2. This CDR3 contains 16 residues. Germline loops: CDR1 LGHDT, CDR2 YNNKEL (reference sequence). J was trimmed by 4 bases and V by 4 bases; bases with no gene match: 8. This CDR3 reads CASSPSGGAFSYEQYF. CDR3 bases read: TGTGCCAGCAGCCCTAGCGGGGGGGCCTTTAGTTACGAG.

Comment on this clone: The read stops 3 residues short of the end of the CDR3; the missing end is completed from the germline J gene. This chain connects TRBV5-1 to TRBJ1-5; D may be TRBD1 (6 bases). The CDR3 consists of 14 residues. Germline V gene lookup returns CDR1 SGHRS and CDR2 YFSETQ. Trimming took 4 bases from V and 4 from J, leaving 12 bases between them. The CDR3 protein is CASSLGGANQPQHF. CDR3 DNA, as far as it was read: TGCGCCAGCAGCCTCGGGGGGGCGAATCAGCCC.

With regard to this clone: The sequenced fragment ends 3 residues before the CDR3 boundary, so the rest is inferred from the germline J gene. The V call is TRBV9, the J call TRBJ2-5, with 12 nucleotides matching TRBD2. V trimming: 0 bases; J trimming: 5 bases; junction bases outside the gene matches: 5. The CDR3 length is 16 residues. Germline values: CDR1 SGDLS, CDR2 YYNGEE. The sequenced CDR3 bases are TGTGCCAGCAGCGTAGCGACTAGCGGGAGTTTGGAGACC. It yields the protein CASSVATSGSLET. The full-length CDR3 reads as CASSVATSGSLETQYF.

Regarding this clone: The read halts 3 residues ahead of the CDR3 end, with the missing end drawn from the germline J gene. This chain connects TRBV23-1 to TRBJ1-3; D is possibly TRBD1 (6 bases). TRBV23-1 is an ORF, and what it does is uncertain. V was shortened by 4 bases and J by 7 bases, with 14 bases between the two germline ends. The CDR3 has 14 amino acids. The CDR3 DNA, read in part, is TGCGCCAGCAGTCCCCGGGGGGCGCAGAACACC. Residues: CASSPRGAQNT. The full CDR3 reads CASSPRGAQNTIYF.

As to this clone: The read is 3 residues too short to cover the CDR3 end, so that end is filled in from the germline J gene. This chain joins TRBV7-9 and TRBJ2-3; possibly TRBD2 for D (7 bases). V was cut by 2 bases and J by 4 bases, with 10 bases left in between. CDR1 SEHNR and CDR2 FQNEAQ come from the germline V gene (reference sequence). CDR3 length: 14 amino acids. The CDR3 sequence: CASSLWGGADTQYF. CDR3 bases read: TGTGCCAGCAGCTTATGGGGGGGCGCAGATACG.

The sequenced CDR3 bases are TGTGCCAGCAGCTTAGAGTCTAGCGGGCCCTACGAG. Translating gives CASSLESSGPYE. The whole CDR3 region reads CASSLESSGPYEQYF. J is TRBJ2-7 and V is TRBV11-2; 8 bases map to TRBD2. The read ends 3 residues before the CDR3 terminus; that terminus is restored from the germline J gene. The CDR3 is made up of 15 amino acids. With V trimmed by 0 bases and J by 2 bases, 3 bases remained unmatched. CDR1 is SGHAT, CDR2 FQNNGV, per germline.

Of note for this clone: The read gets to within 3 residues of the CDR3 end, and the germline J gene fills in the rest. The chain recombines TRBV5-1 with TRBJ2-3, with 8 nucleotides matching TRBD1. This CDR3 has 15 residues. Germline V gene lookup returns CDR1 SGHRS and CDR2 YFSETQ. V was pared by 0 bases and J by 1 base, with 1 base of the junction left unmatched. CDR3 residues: CASSLEGQGTDTQYF. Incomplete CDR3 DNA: TGCGCCAGCAGCTTGGAGGGACAGGGCACAGATACG.

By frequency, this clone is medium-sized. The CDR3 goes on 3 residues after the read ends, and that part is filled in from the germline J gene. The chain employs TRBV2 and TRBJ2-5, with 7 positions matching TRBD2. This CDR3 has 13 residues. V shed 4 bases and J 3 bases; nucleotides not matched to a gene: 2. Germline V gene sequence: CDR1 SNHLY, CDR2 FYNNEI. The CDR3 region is CASSVTSEETQYF. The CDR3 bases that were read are TGTGCCAGCAGTGTTACTAGCGAAGAGACC.

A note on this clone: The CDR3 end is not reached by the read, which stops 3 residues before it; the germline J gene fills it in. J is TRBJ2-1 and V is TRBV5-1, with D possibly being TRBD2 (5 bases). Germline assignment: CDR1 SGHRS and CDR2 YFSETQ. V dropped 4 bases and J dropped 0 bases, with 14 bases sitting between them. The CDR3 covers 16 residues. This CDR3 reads CASSVDLAASYNEQFF. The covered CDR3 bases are TGCGCCAGCAGCGTAGATCTAGCCGCCTCCTACAATGAG.

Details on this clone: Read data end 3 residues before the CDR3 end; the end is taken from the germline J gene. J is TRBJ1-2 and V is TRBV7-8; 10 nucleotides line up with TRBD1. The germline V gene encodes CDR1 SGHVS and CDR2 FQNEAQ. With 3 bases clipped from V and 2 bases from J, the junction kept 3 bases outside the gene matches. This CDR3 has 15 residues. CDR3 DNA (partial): TGTGCCAGCAGCTTGGACAGGGGGATGAACTATGGC. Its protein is CASSLDRGMNYG. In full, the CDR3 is CASSLDRGMNYGYTF. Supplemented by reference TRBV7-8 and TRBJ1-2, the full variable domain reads GAGVSQSPRYKVAKRGQDVALRCDPISGHVSLFWYQQALGQGPEFLTYFQNEAQLDKSGLPSDRFFAERPEGSVSTLKIQRTQQEDSAVYLCASSLDRGMNYGYTFGSGTRLTVV.

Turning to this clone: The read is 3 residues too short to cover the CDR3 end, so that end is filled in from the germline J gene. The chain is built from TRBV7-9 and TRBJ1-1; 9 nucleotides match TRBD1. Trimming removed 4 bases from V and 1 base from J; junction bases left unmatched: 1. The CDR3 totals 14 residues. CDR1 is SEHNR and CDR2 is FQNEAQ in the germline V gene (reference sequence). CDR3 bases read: TGTGCCAGCAGCTCGGACAGGGGGAACACTGAA. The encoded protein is CASSSDRGNTE. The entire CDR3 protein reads CASSSDRGNTEAFF.

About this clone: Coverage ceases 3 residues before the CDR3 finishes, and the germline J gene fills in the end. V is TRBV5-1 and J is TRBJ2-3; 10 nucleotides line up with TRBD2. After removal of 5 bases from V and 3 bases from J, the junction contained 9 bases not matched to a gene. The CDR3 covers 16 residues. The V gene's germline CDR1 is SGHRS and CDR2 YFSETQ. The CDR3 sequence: CASRKSGGAVTDTQYF. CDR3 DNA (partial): TGCGCCAGCAGAAAGAGCGGGGGGGCCGTGACAGATACG.

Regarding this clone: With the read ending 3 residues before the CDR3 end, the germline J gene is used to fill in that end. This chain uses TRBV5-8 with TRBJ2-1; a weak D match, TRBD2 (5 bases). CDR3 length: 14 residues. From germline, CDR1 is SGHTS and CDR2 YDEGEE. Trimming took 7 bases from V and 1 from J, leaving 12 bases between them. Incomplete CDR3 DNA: TGTGCCAGCGTCTTCGGGGATTCCTACAATGAG. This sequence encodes CASVFGDSYNE. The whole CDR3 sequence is CASVFGDSYNEQFF.